This TCR beta chain derives from a study of T cells after yellow fever vaccination. Notes on the study in general: Among sorted memory subsets on day 0, almost all vaccine-responding clonotypes fell below detection. Reappearing after the booster were most of the clones from primary vaccination (96% CD4, approximately 88% CD8).

In this sample, this clonotype turned up many times. CDR3 length equals 16 residues. Trimming cost V 4 bases and J 5 bases; bases outside gene matches: 7. Per the germline V gene, CDR1 is LGHDT and CDR2 is YNNKEL (reference sequence). TCRdb analysed the 5' RACE reads with MiXCR anew, one entry per CDR3 protein. The sample holds roughly 16,000 distinct CDR3 sequences, roughly 3.7% seen once. The gene calls are TRBV3-1 and TRBJ2-1; TRBD2 agrees at 11 bases. The starting material was PBMCs, either bulk or a sorted T-cell subset (CD4+, CD8+, memory, or dextramer-sorted; not recorded which), obtained 15 days after the yellow fever booster vaccination. The source of this sequence is a man aged 30-40 years who received the YFV17D yellow fever vaccine. CDR3 sequence: CASSPVLAGANNEQFF. CDR3 nucleotides: TGTGCCAGCAGCCCAGTACTAGCGGGAGCAAACAATGAGCAGTTCTTC.